In its sample, the clone carrying this T cell receptor beta chain was seen a few times. This sample stems from a study of regulatory T cells in long-lasting Graves disease. Time point meaning: newly diagnosed GD, antithyroid drugs for less than 3 months. With RNA extracted from PBMCs as input, the TCR library was made. The TCR beta library used iRepertoire HTBI primers with Arm-PCR amplification of CDR3. One entry per CDR3 protein results from TCRdb running MiXCR on the multiplex PCR reads. The sample consists of 360,000 or so distinct CDR3 sequences, 12% of them appearing once. The same sample was also studied in work on T cells in Graves' hyperthyroidism and ophthalmopathy. As that report states: Thyroid ultrasound and orbital computed tomography, with clinical symptoms and serum thyroxine and TRAb, informed diagnoses.

The sequencing here drew on peripheral blood mononuclear cells (PBMCs), taken at new diagnosis, from a patient treated with antithyroid drugs. This receptor was obtained from a woman aged 18-29 years with Graves disease.

The chain's CDR3 is CASSLGRGQEQFF. The CDR3 region has the DNA TGTGCCAGCAGCTTAGGACGGGGCCAAGAGCAGTTCTTC. The chain couples TRBV11-1 to TRBJ2-1, with D perhaps matching TRBD1 or TRBD2 (5 bases each). CDR3 length: 13 residues. V was pared by 1 base and J by 10 bases, with 11 bases between. In germline, CDR1 is SGHAT, CDR2 FQDESV (reference sequence).